This entry lists 20 T cell receptor beta chains sequenced from one sample in a study of control samples from healthy donors and cancer patients. Measured with immunoSEQ multiplex PCR; TCRdb has only the in-frame clones, and not every one. In the table there are about 130,000 clones, more than 70% of which are singletons. Source material: blood. The receptor set was obtained from a man between 50 and 59 years old in good health.

V and J are TRBV5-6 and TRBJ1-1; the D gene is possibly TRBD1 (5 bases). Germline V gene lookup returns CDR1 SGHDT and CDR2 YYEEEE. Trimming removed 0 bases at V and 6 bases at J, with 9 bases between. CDR3 length: 13 amino acids. CDR3 sequence reads: CASSLGVGAEAFF. CDR3 nucleotides: TGTGCCAGCAGCTTGGGCGTGGGGGCTGAAGCTTTCTTT.

The gene calls are TRBV6-5 and TRBJ1-2; unclear D gene. The CDR3 is 14 residues long. CDR1 is MNHEY, CDR2 SVGAGI, per germline. V lost 8 bases to trimming and J lost 7 bases, with 20 bases between them. The CDR3 region is CASGSGFGPLGYTF. The CDR3 DNA reads TGTGCCAGCGGTAGCGGCTTCGGCCCCCTTGGCTACACCTTC.

In nucleotides, the CDR3 is TGCGCCAGCAGCTTAAACCGAAACCTTTATGAAGCTTTCTTT. Its translation is CASSLNRNLYEAFF. The genes are TRBV5-1 and TRBJ1-1, with unresolved D. The V gene's germline CDR1 is SGHRS and CDR2 YFSETQ. V was pared by 2 bases and J by 7 bases, with 15 bases between. CDR3 length equals 14 residues.

The V gene is TRBV4-1, the J gene TRBJ2-3; D gene unclear. Germline V CDR1 and CDR2: MGHRA, YSYEKL. With 4 bases removed from V and 2 bases from J, the gap between germline ends came to 19 bases. CDR3 length: 17 residues. CDR3 sequence reads: CASSRTTVEAITDTQYF. The CDR3 coding sequence is TGCGCCAGCAGCCGCACGACTGTAGAGGCCATCACAGATACGCAGTATTTT.

The rearrangement uses TRBV27 and TRBJ1-3; unclear D gene. The germline V and J ends were trimmed by 0 bases and 7 bases, with 13 bases remaining between them. CDR1 and CDR2 (germline): MNHEY, SMNVEV (reference sequence). The CDR3 extends over 15 amino acids. The CDR3 DNA follows: TGTGCCAGCAGTTTATCGAGAGCCCCAAGGAACACCATATATTTT. Amino acid sequence: CASSLSRAPRNTIYF.

The chain couples TRBV7-2 to TRBJ1-3; TRBD1 agrees at 11 bases. The CDR3 contains 17 residues. V trimming: 1 base; J trimming: 0 bases; junction bases outside the gene matches: 2. The germline CDR1 and CDR2 sequences are SGHTA and FQGNSA. The DNA of the CDR3 is TGTGCCAGCAGCTTAGGGGGGACAGGGGGCTCTGGAAACACCATATATTTT. Translating gives CASSLGGTGGSGNTIYF.

The J gene is TRBJ2-7, the V gene TRBV3-1 (or the pseudogene TRBV3-2); 9 bases are a match to TRBD2. Unmatched junction bases numbered 5, after V lost 4 bases and J lost 4 bases. Looked up from germline, CDR1 is LGHDT and CDR2 is YNNKEL (reference sequence). The CDR3 covers 14 residues. The chain's CDR3 is CASSLAGVAYEQYF. CDR3 nucleotide sequence: TGTGCCAGCAGCCTAGCGGGGGTTGCGTACGAGCAGTACTTC.

The chain combines TRBV2 with TRBJ1-4, with a weak D call TRBD1 (5 bases). Per the germline V gene, CDR1 is SNHLY and CDR2 is FYNNEI. V lost 1 base and J 7 bases, leaving 10 bases between the germline ends. The CDR3 totals 14 residues. The CDR3 region has the DNA TGTGCCAGCAGTGAAGGGGGGTCTGGTGAAAAACTGTTTTTT. It translates to CASSEGGSGEKLFF.

The gene calls are TRBV2 and TRBJ2-3; unclear D gene. The V end lost 5 bases, the J end lost 3 bases, and 15 bases lay between the germline ends. The CDR3 spans 15 residues. Germline loops: CDR1 SNHLY, CDR2 FYNNEI. DNA of the CDR3: TGTGCCAGCAGTCGAGTTGGTTACGGTACAGATACGCAGTATTTT. It translates to CASSRVGYGTDTQYF.

In its sample, this clone was seen a few times. The V call is TRBV28, the J call TRBJ1-6; D ambiguous. Germline V gene data show CDR1 as MDHEN and CDR2 as SYDVKM. V lost 6 bases and J 4 bases, leaving 7 bases between the germline ends. CDR3 size: 13 residues. The CDR3 spells CASSQEYNSPLHF. CDR3 nucleotide sequence: TGTGCCAGCAGCCAAGAATATAATTCACCCCTCCACTTT.

This chain joins TRBV9 and TRBJ2-1; D gene unclear. V was trimmed by 2 bases and J by 10 bases, leaving 10 bases between them. Germline-derived CDR1 and CDR2 are SGDLS and YYNGEE. CDR3 length equals 12 residues. The CDR3, as DNA: TGTGCCAGCAGCGTGTCTGGTATCGAGCAGTTCTTC. Its translation: CASSVSGIEQFF. The whole variable domain, remainder taken from reference TRBV9 and TRBJ2-1, is DSGVTQTPKHLITATGQRVTLRCSPRSGDLSVYWYQQSLDQGLQFLIQYYNGEERAKGNILERFSAQQFPDLHSELNLSSLELGDSALYFCASSVSGIEQFFGPGTRLTVL.

The chain employs TRBV20-1 and TRBJ1-1, with 7 nucleotides matching TRBD1. CDR3 length: 16 amino acids. CDR1 is DFQATT, CDR2 SNEGSKA, per germline (reference sequence). V was clipped by 3 bases and J by 1 base; unmatched bases: 11. The CDR3 here is CSASLGQITWNTEAFF. CDR3 coding DNA: TGCAGTGCTAGTCTGGGACAGATTACTTGGAACACTGAAGCTTTCTTT.

This chain uses TRBV9 with TRBJ1-1, with 7 positions matching TRBD1. Germline CDR1 SGDLS, CDR2 YYNGEE. V shed 4 bases and J 3 bases; nucleotides not matched to a gene: 9. CDR3 size: 15 residues. CDR3 bases: TGTGCCAGCAGCCCACGGACAGGAGTGGACACTGAAGCTTTCTTT. Amino acids: CASSPRTGVDTEAFF.

This clone was picked up a small number of times. The chain uses TRBV28 and TRBJ2-7; TRBD1 aligns across 11 bases. The ends lost 7 bases at V and 7 bases at J; junction bases unmatched: 12. The CDR3 is 15 residues long. The germline gives CDR1 MDHEN, CDR2 SYDVKM. CDR3 in DNA: TGTGCCAGCACCACCCTTTGGACAGGGGGCTCAGAGCAGTACTTC. Protein: CASTTLWTGGSEQYF.

The chain is built from TRBV27 and TRBJ2-7, with TRBD1 matching 9 bases. This CDR3 is 16 amino acids long. Germline loops: CDR1 MNHEY, CDR2 SMNVEV (reference sequence). Germline trimming cut 3 bases from V and 4 bases from J; bases unmatched to any gene: 10. CDR3 amino acids: CASSFRGQGGTYEQYF. Written as DNA, the CDR3 is TGTGCCAGCAGTTTCCGGGGACAGGGCGGAACGTACGAGCAGTACTTC.

CDR3 nucleotides: TGTGCCAGCAGCTGGGGGCTTAGCACAGATACGCAGTATTTT. Its translation is CASSWGLSTDTQYF. The chain links TRBV2 to TRBJ2-3; maybe TRBD1 (6 bases). CDR1 SNHLY and CDR2 FYNNEI come from the germline V gene. The CDR3 runs 14 residues. V gave up 6 bases and J gave up 0 bases, with 10 bases separating them.

There are a few counts of this clone. J is TRBJ1-5 and V is TRBV2; 7 positions agree with TRBD1. The CDR3 runs 15 residues. Trimming removed 3 bases from V and 5 bases from J; junction bases left unmatched: 7. CDR1 SNHLY and CDR2 FYNNEI come from the germline V gene. The chain's CDR3 is CASSDDRAGDQPQHF. CDR3 nucleotide sequence: TGTGCCAGCAGTGACGACAGGGCTGGGGATCAGCCCCAGCATTTT. The whole variable domain, filled in from reference TRBV2 and TRBJ1-5, reads EPEVTQTPSHQVTQMGQEVILRCVPISNHLYFYWYRQILGQKVEFLVSFYNNEISEKSEIFDDQFSVERPDGSNFTLKIRSTKLEDSAMYFCASSDDRAGDQPQHFGDGTRLSIL.

This clone was counted once. J is TRBJ2-3 and V is TRBV5-6; the D is unclear. The length of the CDR3 is 16 residues. Trimming shortened V by 7 bases and J by 2 bases, and 20 bases separated the two germline ends. Germline CDR1 is SGHDT and CDR2 is YYEEEE. As DNA, the CDR3 is TGTGCCAGCGGGTTAGGGCAGAGCCCATTCACAGATACGCAGTATTTT. It yields the protein CASGLGQSPFTDTQYF.

The chain joins TRBV6-2 or TRBV6-3 to TRBJ2-7, with 7 positions matching TRBD1. Germline V lookup: CDR1 MNHEY, CDR2 SVGEGT. This CDR3 has 15 residues. The V gene end was trimmed by 2 bases and the J gene end by 2 bases; junction bases not matched to a gene: 6. This chain's CDR3 is CASSYRQGVTYEQYF. The CDR3 nucleotides are TGTGCCAGCAGTTACCGGCAGGGGGTTACCTACGAGCAGTACTTC.

This sequence joins TRBV19 and TRBJ1-4; D is perhaps TRBD1 (6 bases). The CDR3 has 14 amino acids. Germline-derived CDR1 and CDR2 are LNHDA and SQIVND (reference sequence). V was trimmed by 0 bases and J by 4 bases, leaving 6 bases between them. This CDR3 is CASSIEQGNEKLFF. The CDR3 DNA reads TGTGCCAGTAGTATAGAACAGGGTAATGAAAAACTGTTTTTT.